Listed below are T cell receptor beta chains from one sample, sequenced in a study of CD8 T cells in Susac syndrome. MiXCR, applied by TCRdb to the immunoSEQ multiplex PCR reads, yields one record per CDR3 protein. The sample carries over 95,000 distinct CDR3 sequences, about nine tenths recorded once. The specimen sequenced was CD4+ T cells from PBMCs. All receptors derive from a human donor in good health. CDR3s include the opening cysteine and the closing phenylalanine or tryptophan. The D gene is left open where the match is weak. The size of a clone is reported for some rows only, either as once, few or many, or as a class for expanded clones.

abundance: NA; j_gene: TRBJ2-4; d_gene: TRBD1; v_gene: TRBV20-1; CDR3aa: CSARPQGAGNIQYF; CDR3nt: TGCAGTGCTAGACCTCAGGGGGCGGGAAACATTCAGTACTTC
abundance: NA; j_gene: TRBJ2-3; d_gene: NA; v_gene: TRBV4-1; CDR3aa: CASSLQHSSPLTDTQYF; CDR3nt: TGCGCCAGCAGCCTCCAACATTCCAGCCCTCTTACAGATACGCAGTATTTT
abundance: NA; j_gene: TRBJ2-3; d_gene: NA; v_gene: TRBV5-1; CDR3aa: CASSLQGIGTDTQYF; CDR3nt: TGCGCCAGCAGCTTGCAGGGGATAGGGACAGATACGCAGTATTTT
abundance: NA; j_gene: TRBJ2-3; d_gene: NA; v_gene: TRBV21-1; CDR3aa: CASSKRQHLVSAGTDTQYF; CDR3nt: TGTGCCAGCAGCAAACGGCAGCATCTCGTTAGTGCTGGCACAGATACGCAGTATTTT
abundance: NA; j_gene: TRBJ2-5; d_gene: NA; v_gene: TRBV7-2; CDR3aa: CASVQRGQETQYF; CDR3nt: TGTGCCAGCGTTCAGAGGGGCCAAGAGACCCAGTACTTC
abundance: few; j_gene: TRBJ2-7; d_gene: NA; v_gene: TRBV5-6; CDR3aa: CASSLESEQYF; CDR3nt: TGTGCCAGCAGCTTGGAAAGCGAGCAGTACTTC
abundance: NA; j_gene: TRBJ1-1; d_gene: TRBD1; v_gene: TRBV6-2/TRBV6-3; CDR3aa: CASSPGTGGSAEAFF; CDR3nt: TGTGCCAGCAGTCCCGGGACAGGGGGTAGCGCTGAAGCTTTCTTT
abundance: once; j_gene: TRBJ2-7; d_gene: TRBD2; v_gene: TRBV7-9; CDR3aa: CASSQGPTSGGPNYEQYF; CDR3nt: TGTGCCAGCAGCCAAGGGCCGACTAGCGGGGGCCCCAACTACGAGCAGTACTTC
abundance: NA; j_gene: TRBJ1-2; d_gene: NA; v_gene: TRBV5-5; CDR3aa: CASSLDGGYTF; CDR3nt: TGTGCCAGCAGCTTGGATGGCGGCTACACCTTC
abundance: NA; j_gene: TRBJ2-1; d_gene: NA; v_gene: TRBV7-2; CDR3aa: CASGRPLRNEQFF; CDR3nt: TGTGCCAGCGGACGTCCCTTACGAAATGAGCAGTTCTTC
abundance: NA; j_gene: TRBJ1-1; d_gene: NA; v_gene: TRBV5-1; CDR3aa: CASSLGGVDTEAFF; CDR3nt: TGCGCCAGCAGCTTGGGGGGAGTCGACACTGAAGCTTTCTTT
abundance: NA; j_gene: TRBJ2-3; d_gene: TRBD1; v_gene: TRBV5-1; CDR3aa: CASSVPEGGPTGADTQYF; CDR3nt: TGCGCCAGCAGCGTCCCGGAAGGGGGCCCGACGGGTGCAGATACGCAGTATTTT
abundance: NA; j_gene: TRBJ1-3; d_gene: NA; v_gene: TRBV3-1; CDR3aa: CASSHERDSGNTIYF; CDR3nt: TGTGCCAGCAGCCACGAACGGGACTCTGGAAACACCATATATTTT
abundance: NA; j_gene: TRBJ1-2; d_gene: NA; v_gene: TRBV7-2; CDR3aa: CASSLGSGVTEGYTF; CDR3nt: TGTGCCAGCAGCTTAGGGTCAGGGGTGACGGAGGGCTACACCTTC
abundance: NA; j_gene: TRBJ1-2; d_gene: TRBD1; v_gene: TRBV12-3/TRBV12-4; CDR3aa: CASSPIQGAGGYTF; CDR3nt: TGTGCCAGCAGCCCCATTCAGGGGGCAGGTGGCTACACCTTC
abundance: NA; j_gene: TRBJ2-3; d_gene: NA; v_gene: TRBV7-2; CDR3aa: CASSSDNTDTQYF; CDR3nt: TGTGCCAGCAGCTCGGACAACACAGATACGCAGTATTTT
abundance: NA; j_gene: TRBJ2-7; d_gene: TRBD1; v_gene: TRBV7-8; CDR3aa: CASRVGQGAYEQYF; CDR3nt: TGTGCCAGCAGGGTGGGCCAGGGGGCCTACGAGCAGTACTTC
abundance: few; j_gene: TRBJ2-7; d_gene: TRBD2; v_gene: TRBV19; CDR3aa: CASSILAGESYEQYF; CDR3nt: TGTGCCAGTAGTATCCTAGCGGGAGAATCATACGAGCAGTACTTC
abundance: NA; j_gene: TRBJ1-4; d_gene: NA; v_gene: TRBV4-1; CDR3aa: CASSQETGVAGEKLFF; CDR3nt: TGCGCCAGCAGCCAAGAAACGGGCGTAGCAGGAGAAAAACTGTTTTTT
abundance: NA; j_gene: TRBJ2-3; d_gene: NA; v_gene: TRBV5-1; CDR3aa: CASSLIQGRATDTQYF; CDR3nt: TGCGCCAGCAGCCTGATACAGGGGAGGGCCACAGATACGCAGTATTTT
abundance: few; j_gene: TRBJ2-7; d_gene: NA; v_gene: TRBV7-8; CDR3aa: CASSLVSSYEQYF; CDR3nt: TGTGCCAGCAGCTTAGTAAGCTCCTACGAGCAGTACTTC
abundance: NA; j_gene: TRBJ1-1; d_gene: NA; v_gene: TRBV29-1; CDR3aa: CSVEGKDTEAFF; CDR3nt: TGCAGCGTTGAGGGGAAGGACACTGAAGCTTTCTTT
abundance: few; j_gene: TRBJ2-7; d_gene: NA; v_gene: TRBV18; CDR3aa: CASSSRDSYEQYF; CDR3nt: TGTGCCAGCTCATCACGGGACTCCTACGAGCAGTACTTC
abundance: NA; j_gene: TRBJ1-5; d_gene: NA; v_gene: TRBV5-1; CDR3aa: CASSVGQNQPQHF; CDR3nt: TGCGCCAGCAGCGTGGGACAAAATCAGCCCCAGCATTTT
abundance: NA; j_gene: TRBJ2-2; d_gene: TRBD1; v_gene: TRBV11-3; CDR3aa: CASSVGQGFEPGELFF; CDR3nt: TGTGCCAGCAGCGTAGGACAGGGGTTCGAACCCGGGGAGCTGTTTTTT
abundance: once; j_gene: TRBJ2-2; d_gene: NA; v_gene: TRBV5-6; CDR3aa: CASSSNLNSAGTNTGELFF; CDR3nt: TGTGCCAGCAGCTCCAACCTTAACTCGGCGGGGACGAACACCGGGGAGCTGTTTTTT
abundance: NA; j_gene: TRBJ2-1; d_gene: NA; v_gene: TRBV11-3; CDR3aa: CASSFNQNEQFF; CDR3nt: TGTGCCAGCAGCTTCAACCAAAATGAGCAGTTCTTC
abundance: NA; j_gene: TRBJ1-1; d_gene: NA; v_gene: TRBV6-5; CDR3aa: CASSSQGFTEAFF; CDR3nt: TGTGCCAGCAGTTCGCAGGGATTCACTGAAGCTTTCTTT
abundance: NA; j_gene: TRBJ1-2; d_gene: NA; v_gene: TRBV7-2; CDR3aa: CASSPSGGRYGYTF; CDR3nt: TGTGCCAGCAGCCCCTCCGGGGGCCGCTATGGCTACACCTTC
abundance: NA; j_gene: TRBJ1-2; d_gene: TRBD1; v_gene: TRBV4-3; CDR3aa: CASSQEIGQGVGANYGYTF; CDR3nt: TGCGCCAGCAGCCAAGAAATTGGACAGGGTGTAGGAGCTAACTATGGCTACACCTTC
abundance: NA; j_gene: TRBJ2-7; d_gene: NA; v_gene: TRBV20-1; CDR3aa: CSARRPGSKREQYF; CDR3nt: TGCAGTGCCAGACGGCCGGGGTCGAAGCGCGAGCAGTACTTC
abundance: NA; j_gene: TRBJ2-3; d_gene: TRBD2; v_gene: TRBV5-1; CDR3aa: CASSLGLAGGLTDTQYF; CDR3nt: TGCGCCAGCAGCTTGGGGCTAGCGGGGGGGTTGACAGATACGCAGTATTTT
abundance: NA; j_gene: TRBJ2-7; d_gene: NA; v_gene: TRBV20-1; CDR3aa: CSATRTGPYEQYF; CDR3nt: TGCAGTGCTACTAGAACAGGTCCCTACGAGCAGTACTTC
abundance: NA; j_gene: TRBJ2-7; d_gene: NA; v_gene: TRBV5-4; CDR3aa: CASSSATGTTYEQYF; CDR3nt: TGTGCCAGCAGCTCGGCTACAGGAACTACCTACGAGCAGTACTTC
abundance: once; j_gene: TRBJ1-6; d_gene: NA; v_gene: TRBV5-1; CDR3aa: CASSLSSRKNNSPLHF; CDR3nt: TGCGCCAGCAGCCTGTCCTCCCGGAAAAATAATTCACCCCTCCACTTT
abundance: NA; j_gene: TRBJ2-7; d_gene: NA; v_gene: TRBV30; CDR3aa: CAWRTRPSDEQYF; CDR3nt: TGTGCCTGGAGGACTAGACCTTCCGACGAGCAGTACTTC
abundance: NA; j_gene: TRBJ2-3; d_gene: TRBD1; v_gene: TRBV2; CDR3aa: CASSGSGGADTQYF; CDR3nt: TGTGCCAGCAGTGGATCAGGGGGAGCAGATACGCAGTATTTT
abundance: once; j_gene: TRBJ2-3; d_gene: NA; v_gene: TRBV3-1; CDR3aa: CASSQFPDHLGDTQYF; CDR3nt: TGTGCCAGCAGCCAATTCCCGGACCACCTGGGGGATACGCAGTATTTT
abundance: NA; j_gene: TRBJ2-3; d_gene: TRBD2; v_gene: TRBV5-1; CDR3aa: CASSFDGGYDTQYF; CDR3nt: TGCGCCAGCAGCTTTGACGGGGGGTATGATACGCAGTATTTT
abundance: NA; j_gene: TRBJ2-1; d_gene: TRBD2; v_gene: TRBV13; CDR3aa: CASSFVGAGDNEQFF; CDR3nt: TGTGCCAGCAGCTTTGTCGGAGCGGGGGACAATGAGCAGTTCTTC
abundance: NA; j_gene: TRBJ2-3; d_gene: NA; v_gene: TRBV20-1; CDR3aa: CSAIRHAGADTQYF; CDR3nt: TGCAGTGCTATCCGCCACGCAGGGGCAGATACGCAGTATTTT
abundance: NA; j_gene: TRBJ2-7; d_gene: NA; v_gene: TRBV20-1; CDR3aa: CSARALGKAAGEQYF; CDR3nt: TGCAGTGCTAGGGCTTTAGGTAAAGCGGCGGGCGAGCAGTACTTC
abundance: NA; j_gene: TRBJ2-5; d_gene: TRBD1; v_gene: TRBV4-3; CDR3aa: CASSPQDRGAETQYF; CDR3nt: TGCGCCAGCAGCCCCCAGGACAGGGGGGCGGAGACCCAGTACTTC
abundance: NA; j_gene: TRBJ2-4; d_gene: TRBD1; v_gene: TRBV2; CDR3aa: CASRRDRVQDGAKNIQYF; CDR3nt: TGTGCCAGCAGGCGGGACAGGGTCCAAGACGGAGCCAAAAACATTCAGTACTTC
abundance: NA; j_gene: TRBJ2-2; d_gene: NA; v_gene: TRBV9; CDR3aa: CASSVSLNTGELFF; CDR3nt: TGTGCCAGCAGCGTAAGTCTCAACACCGGGGAGCTGTTTTTT
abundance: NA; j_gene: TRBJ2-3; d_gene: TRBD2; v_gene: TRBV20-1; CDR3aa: CSARSTGGSTDTQYF; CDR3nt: TGCAGTGCTAGATCGACGGGGGGGAGCACAGATACGCAGTATTTT
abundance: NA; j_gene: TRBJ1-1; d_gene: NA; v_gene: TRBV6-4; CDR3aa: CASTLGPEAFF; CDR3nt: TGTGCCAGTACTCTGGGCCCTGAAGCTTTCTTT
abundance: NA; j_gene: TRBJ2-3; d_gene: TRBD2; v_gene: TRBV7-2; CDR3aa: CASSFPGGGTLPQYF; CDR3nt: TGTGCCAGCAGCTTTCCCGGGGGGGGTACCCTCCCGCAGTATTTT
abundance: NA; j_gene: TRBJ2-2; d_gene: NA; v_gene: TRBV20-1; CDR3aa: CSARVTRGYVGELFF; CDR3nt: TGCAGTGCTAGAGTCACTAGGGGCTACGTCGGGGAGCTGTTTTTT
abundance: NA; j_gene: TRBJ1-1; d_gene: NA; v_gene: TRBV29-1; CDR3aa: CSVETGNTEAFF; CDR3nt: TGCAGCGTCGAGACAGGGAACACTGAAGCTTTCTTT
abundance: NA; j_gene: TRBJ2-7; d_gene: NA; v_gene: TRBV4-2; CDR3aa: CASSQDVGGSYEQYF; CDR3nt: TGTGCCAGCAGCCAAGATGTTGGGGGGTCCTACGAGCAGTACTTC
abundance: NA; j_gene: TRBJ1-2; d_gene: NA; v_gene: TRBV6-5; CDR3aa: CASSSFRYSGYTF; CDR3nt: TGTGCCAGCAGTTCTTTTAGGTACTCTGGCTACACCTTC
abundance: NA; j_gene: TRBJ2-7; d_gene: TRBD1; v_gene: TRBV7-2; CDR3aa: CASRFGTGVYEQYF; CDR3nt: TGTGCCAGCAGATTCGGGACAGGGGTCTACGAGCAGTACTTC
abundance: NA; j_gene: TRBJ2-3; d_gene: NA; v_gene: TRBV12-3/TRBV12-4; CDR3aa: CASTPGGLDTQYF; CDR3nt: TGTGCCAGCACCCCTGGGGGACTGGATACGCAGTATTTT
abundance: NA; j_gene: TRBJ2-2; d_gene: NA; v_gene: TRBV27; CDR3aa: CASRRTGNTGELFF; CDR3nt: TGTGCCAGTCGACGAACTGGAAACACCGGGGAGCTGTTTTTT
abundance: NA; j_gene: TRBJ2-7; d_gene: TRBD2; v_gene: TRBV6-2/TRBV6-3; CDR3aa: CASSSWTSGRGTSYEQYF; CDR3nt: TGTGCCAGCAGTTCATGGACTAGCGGGAGGGGAACCTCCTACGAGCAGTACTTC
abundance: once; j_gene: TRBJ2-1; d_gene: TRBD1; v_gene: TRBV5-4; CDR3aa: CASSLSGTGVDEQFF; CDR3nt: TGTGCCAGCAGCTTATCCGGGACAGGGGTCGATGAGCAGTTCTTC
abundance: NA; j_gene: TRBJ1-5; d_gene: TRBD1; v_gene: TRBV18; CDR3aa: CASSPETGEGNQPQHF; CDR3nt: TGTGCCAGCTCACCAGAGACAGGGGAGGGCAATCAGCCCCAGCATTTT
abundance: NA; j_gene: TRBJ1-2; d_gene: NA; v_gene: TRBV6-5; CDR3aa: CASRNRESNYGYTF; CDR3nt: TGTGCCAGCAGAAACAGGGAATCGAACTATGGCTACACCTTC
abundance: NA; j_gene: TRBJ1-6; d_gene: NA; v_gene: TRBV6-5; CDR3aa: CASSYGKEGSPLHF; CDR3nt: TGTGCCAGCAGTTACGGGAAAGAGGGGTCACCCCTCCACTTT